This T cell receptor beta chain is from a study of T-cell reconstitution after alpha-beta-depleted transplantation in children. The CDR3 loop spans 16 amino acids. Germline values: CDR1 MGHRA, CDR2 YSYEKL. Trimming took off 4 bases at V and 0 bases at J, with 12 bases between the two ends. Unique molecular identifiers were used in preparing the TCRbeta library. MiXCR, applied by TCRdb to the PCR reads, yields one record per CDR3 protein. The repertoire holds hundreds of thousands of distinct CDR3 sequences, with around 7.3% as singletons. Findings and caveats of the study: Counts and diversity of T cells one year after transplant came mostly from newly produced T cells. Surviving recipient T cells and thymic progenitors underlay high day-60 TCRbeta diversity in some patients. Reportedly, roughly two months post-transplant, alpha-beta T cells arose from several hundred expanded graft clones.

Ten or more counts support this clonotype. Its antigen is undetermined. The chain carries TRBV4-1 and TRBJ2-2, with D perhaps TRBD2 (6 bases). Sequenced here: peripheral blood, sampled 360 days after TCRalphabeta/CD19-depleted stem cell transplant. The sequence was collected from a female patient aged 2-9 years who had a stem cell transplant for Fanconi anemia, so the T cells may come from the graft donor. The CDR3, as DNA: TGCGCCAGCAGCCCCCCTAGCGTCGCGAACACCGGGGAGCTGTTTTTT. Amino acids: CASSPPSVANTGELFF.